This T cell receptor beta chain was sequenced in a study of T cell responses to AZD1222 COVID-19 vaccine. Broader study findings: Nearly half of spike-specific TCRs reportedly target unmutated variant regions. An increase in Spike-specific TCR breadth and depth was observed after two AZD1222 doses. Spike-wide coverage was observed for vaccine-associated CD4 TCRs, with dominant responses at 160-218 and 743-854. Mostly white British, mostly female donors; authors suggested clonal diversity may be underestimated.

V was clipped by 2 bases and J by 4 bases, with 6 bases between them. The CDR3 extends over 13 amino acids. Germline CDR1 is MDHEN and CDR2 is SYDVKM. Some clones are missing from TCRdb's copy, which holds only in-frame ones; the method was immunoSEQ multiplex PCR. The sample includes about 180,000 clones, 85% to 90% seen only once; the top ten take approximately 0.5%. To note about this clone: Its antigen is still unknown. Other nucleotide sequences in the sample specify the same CDR3.

The origin of this receptor is an adult in good health. Sequencing used peripheral blood, obtained on day 0 of AZD1222 vaccination. V is TRBV28 and J is TRBJ1-5, with D unresolved. CDR3 sequence reads: CASSLKGNQPQHF. Here the CDR3 DNA reads TGTGCCAGCAGTTTAAAGGGTAATCAGCCCCAGCATTTT. Full variable domain (remainder filled in from reference TRBV28 and TRBJ1-5): DVKVTQSSRYLVKRTGEKVFLECVQDMDHENMFWYRQDPGLGLRLIYFSYDVKMKEKGDIPEGYSVSREKKERFSLILESASTNQTSMYLCASSLKGNQPQHFGDGTRLSIL.